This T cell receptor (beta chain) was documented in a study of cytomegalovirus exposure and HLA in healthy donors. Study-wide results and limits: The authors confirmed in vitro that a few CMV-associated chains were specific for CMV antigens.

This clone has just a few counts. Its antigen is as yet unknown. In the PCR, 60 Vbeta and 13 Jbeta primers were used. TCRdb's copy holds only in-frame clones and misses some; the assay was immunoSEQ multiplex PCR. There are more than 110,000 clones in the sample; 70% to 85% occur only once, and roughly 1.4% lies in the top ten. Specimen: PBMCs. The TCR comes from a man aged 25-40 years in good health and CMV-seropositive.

The chain's CDR3 is CASSRTGTGNTIYF. In DNA form, the CDR3 reads TGTGCCAGCAGCAGAACAGGGACTGGAAACACCATATATTTT. This chain uses TRBV5-4 with TRBJ1-3; D perhaps matches TRBD1 (6 bases). The CDR3 loop spans 14 amino acids. CDR1 and CDR2 from the germline V gene are SGHNT and YYREEE (reference sequence). Trimming removed 4 bases from V and 2 bases from J, with 10 bases in between.